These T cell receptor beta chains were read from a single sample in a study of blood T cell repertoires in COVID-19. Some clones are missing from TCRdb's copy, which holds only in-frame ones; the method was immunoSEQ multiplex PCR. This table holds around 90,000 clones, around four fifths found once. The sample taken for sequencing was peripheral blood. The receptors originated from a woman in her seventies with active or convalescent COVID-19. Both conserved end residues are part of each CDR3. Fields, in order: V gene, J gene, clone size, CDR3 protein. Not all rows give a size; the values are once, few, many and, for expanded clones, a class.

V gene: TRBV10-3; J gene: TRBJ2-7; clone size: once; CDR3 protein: CAISQTGGVEQYF
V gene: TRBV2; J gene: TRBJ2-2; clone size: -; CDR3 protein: CASSYRTTNTGELFF
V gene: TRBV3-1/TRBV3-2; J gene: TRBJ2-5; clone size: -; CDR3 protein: CASSQGTHQETQYF
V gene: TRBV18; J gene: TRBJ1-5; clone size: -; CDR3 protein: CASSPTGSDQPQHF
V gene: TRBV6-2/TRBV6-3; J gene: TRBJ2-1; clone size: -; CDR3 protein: CASSYSESKRTRDEQFF
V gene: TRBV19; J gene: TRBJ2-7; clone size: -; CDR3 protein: CASRKRSTGAEQYF
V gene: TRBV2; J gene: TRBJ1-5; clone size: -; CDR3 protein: CASRTGGNQPQHF
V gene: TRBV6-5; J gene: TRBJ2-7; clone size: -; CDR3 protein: CASRTSTSGGYEQYF
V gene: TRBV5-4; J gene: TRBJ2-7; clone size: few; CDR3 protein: CASSLAGGNEQYF
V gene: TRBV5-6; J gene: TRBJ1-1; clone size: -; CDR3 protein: CASSPDTENTEAFF
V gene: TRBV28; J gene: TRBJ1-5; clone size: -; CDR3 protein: CASSLSYQPQHF
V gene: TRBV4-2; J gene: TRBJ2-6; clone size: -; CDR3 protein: CASSQSRAFSGANVLTF
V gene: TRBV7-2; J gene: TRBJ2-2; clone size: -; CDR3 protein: CASSLVIGGVTGELFF
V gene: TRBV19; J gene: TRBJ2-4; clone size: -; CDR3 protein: CASSMGQGNIQYF
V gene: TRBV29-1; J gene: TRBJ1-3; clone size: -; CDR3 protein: CSVMTGSTGNTIYF
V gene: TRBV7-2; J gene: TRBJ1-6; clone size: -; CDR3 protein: CASSLFSGGSPLHF
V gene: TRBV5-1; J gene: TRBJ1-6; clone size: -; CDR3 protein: CASSFGDRDISPLHF
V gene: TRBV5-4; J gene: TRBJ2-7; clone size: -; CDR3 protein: CASSLGGRDEQYF
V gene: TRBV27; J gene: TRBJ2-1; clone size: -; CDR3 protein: CASRRTGTGGSNEQFF
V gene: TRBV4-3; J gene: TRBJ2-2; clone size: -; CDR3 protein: CASSTIPNTGELFF
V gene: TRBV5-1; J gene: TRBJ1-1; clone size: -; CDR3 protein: CASSPGTGYTEAFF
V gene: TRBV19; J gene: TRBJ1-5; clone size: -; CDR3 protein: CASSIGAQGSNQPQHF
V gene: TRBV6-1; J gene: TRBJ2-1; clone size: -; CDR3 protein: CASSGRPGLVIHEQFF
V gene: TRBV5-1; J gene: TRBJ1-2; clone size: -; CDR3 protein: CASSLVPDSTLSNYGYTF
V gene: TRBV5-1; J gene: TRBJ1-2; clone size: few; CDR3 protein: CASSLEQGLYGYTF
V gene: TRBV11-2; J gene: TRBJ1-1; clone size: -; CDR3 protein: CASSLEGSGAFF
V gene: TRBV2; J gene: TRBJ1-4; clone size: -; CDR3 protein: CASSKTRVGDEKLFF
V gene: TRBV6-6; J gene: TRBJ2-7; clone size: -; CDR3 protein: CASSYSGTGPYEQYF
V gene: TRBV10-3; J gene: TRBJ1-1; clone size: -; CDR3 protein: CAISDRSDPMNTEAFF
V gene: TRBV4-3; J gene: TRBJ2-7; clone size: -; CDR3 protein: CASSQVYARGTYYEQYF
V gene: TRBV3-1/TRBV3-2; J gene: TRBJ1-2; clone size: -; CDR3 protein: CASSQETGIYGYTF
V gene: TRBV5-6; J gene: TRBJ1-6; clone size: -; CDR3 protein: CASSLGSGGVGSPLHF
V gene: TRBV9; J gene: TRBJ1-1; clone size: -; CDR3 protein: CASSVAGQGFTEAFF
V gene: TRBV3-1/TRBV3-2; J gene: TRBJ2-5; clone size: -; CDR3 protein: CASSQVGGAWETQYF
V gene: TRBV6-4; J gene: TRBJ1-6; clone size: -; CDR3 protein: CASRRDYNSPLHF
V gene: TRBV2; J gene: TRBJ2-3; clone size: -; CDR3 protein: CASNHWAPSTDTQYF
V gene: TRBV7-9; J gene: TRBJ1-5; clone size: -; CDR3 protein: CASSPAGTGRHTSNQPQHF
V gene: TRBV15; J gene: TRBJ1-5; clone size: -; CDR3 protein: CATSSERTGYQPQHF
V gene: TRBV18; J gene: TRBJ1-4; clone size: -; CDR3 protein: CASSISSEEGEKLFF
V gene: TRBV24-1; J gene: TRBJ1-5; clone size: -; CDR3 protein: CATSDSPWGREDQPQHF
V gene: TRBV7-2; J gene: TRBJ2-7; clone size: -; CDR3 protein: CASSLAVGAGGNEQYF
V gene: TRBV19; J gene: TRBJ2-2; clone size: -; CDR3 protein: CASSIRQGADTGELFF
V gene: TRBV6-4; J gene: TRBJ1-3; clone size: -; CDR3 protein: CASSESYGNTIYF
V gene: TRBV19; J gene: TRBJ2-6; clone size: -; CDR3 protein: CASAGVSSGANVLTF
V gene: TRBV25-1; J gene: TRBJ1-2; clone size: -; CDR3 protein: CASSSGGGLGYTF
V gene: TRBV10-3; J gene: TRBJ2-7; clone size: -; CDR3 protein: CAISERVAGPYEQYF
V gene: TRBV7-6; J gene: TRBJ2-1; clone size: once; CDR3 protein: CASSRGTGAYNEQFF
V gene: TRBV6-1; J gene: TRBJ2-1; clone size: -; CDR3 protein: CASSDLGLGSSYNEQFF
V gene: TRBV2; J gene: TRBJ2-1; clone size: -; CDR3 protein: CASSGGSSSYNEQFF
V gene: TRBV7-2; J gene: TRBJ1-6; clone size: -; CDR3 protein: CASSSLSRGIGYNSPLHF